This T cell receptor beta chain was captured by sequencing in a study of cytomegalovirus exposure and HLA in healthy donors. Findings of the study overall: CMV serostatus was the sole immune exposure data available. Accounts indicate the classifier identified cytomegalovirus status with strong specificity and sensitivity. The authors later found HLA-associated TCR beta chains more clonally expanded than equally common others. For most TCR beta V segments, an earlier analysis put the productive rate at about 90% or about 30% of the time.

The CDR3 loop spans 14 amino acids. Germline assignment: CDR1 LNHDA and CDR2 SQIVND (reference sequence). V dropped 5 bases and J dropped 7 bases, with 14 bases sitting between them. With respect to this clone: Antigen specificity is unknown.

Amplification used 60 Vbeta primers and 13 Jbeta primers. Sequencing used immunoSEQ multiplex PCR; TCRdb keeps in-frame clones, though not all of them. The sample yields 100,000 to 150,000 clones, approximately 77% seen once. This sequence joins TRBV19 and TRBJ2-2, with D tentatively TRBD1 (6 bases). This receptor was taken from a woman aged 55 to 70 in good health and CMV-seronegative. Sequencing was carried out using PBMCs. CDR3 bases: TGTGCCAGTAGTTCATACAGGGCTGGCGGGGAGCTGTTTTTT. Translating gives CASSSYRAGGELFF.